The 3 T cell receptor beta chains below all came from one sample that was sequenced in a study of T cells in Graves' hyperthyroidism and ophthalmopathy. TCR beta CDR3 regions were amplified from RNA. First-round RT-PCR targeting the TCR CDR3 was performed with the HTBI primer set. TCRdb reprocessed the multiplex PCR reads via MiXCR and lists one record per CDR3 protein. Here the sample spans around 250,000 distinct CDR3 sequences, about 15% being singletons. Sequencing was carried out using blood. These receptors all stem from a woman aged 40 to 49 with Graves' hyperthyroidism that later progressed to Graves' ophthalmopathy.

This clonotype was observed at least ten times. The chain links TRBV7-3 to TRBJ2-3; no clear D gene. The CDR3 consists of 13 residues. Deletions cut 5 bases from V and 8 bases from J, with 14 bases between. The V gene's germline CDR1 is SGHTA and CDR2 FQGTGA. DNA of the CDR3: TGTGCCAGCAGCCCCCAAACCCCCAGTACGCAGTATTTT. Translated: CASSPQTPSTQYF. The full variable domain, in which reference TRBV7-3 and TRBJ2-3 provide the parts outside the CDR3, is GAGVSQTPSNKVTEKGKYVELRCDPISGHTALYWYRQSLGQGPEFLIYFQGTGAADDSGLPNDRFFAVRPEGSVSTLKIQRTERGDSAVYLCASSPQTPSTQYFGPGTRLTVL.

This clonotype was detected ten times or more. The rearrangement joins TRBV6-9 to TRBJ1-1, with TRBD1 as a possible D gene (5 bases). Germline V CDR1 and CDR2: MNHGY, SVAAGI. The germline V and J ends were trimmed by 5 bases and 1 base, with 17 bases remaining between them. The CDR3 runs to 16 residues. CDR3: CASSPALRDGNTEAFF. CDR3 in DNA: TGTGCCAGCAGTCCTGCCCTCCGGGACGGGAACACTGAAGCTTTCTTT.

This clonotype was detected ten times or more. For the CDR3, the DNA is TGTGCCAGCAGCCCCGGGACTAGCGGGAATGAAGAGACCCAGTACTTC. The encoded protein is CASSPGTSGNEETQYF. J is TRBJ2-5 and V is TRBV7-9; the match to TRBD2 covers 13 bases. This CDR3 region has 16 residues. J was trimmed by 3 bases and V by 5 bases; bases with no gene match: 6. CDR1 and CDR2 from the germline V gene are SEHNR and FQNEAQ (reference sequence).